This T cell receptor beta chain was documented in a study of OX40 agonist ivuxolimab in advanced cancers. TCRdb's table, derived via immunoSEQ multiplex PCR, lists solely in-frame clones and lacks some. Among 69,000 or so clones listed, roughly 82% were seen once. It was autoimmune disease history or systemic immunosuppression that excluded patients. Deletions cut 5 bases from V and 7 bases from J, with 18 bases between. Germline-derived CDR1 and CDR2 are MNHEY and SMNVEV (reference sequence). The CDR3 has 15 amino acids. This chain joins TRBV27 and TRBJ2-1; possibly TRBD1 or TRBD2 for D (5 bases each). This receptor was identified in an adult with an advanced solid tumor such as melanoma, head and neck, liver or kidney cancer. The specimen was CD4+ or CD8+ T cells sorted from blood, collected in a trial of the OX40 agonist ivuxolimab. In DNA form, the CDR3 reads TGTGCCAGCAGTATTACCGGGACCGCCCCTAATGAGCAGTTCTTC. This gives the protein CASSITGTAPNEQFF.